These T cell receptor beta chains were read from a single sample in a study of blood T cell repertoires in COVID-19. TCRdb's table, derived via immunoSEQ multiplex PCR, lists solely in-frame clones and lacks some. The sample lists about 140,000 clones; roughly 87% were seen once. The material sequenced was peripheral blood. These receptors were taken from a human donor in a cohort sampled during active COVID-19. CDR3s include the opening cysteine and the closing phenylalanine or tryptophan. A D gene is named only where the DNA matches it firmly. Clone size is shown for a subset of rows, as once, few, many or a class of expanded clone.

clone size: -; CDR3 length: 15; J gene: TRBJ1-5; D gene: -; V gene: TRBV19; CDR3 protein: CASSISRGWGQPQHF; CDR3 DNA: TGTGCCAGTAGTATCTCTCGGGGGTGGGGACAGCCCCAGCATTTT
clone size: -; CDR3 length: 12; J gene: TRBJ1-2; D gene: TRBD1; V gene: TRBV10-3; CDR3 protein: CAISPGGGGYTF; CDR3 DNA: TGTGCCATCAGCCCAGGGGGCGGCGGCTACACCTTC
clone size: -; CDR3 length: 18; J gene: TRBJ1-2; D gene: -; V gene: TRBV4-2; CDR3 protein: CASSPSSVTGTPYYGYTF; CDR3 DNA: TGTGCCAGCAGCCCAAGTTCGGTGACCGGGACACCATACTATGGCTACACCTTC
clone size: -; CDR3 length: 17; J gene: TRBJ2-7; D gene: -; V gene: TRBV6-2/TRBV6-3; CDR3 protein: CASSTKGQFPLSYEQYF; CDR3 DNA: TGTGCCAGCAGTACCAAAGGACAGTTTCCACTCTCCTACGAGCAGTACTTC
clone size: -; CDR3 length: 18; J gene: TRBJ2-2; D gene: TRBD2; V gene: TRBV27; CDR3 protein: CASSLAGSAGLAFGELFF; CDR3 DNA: TGTGCCAGCAGTTTAGCCGGAAGTGCGGGACTAGCGTTCGGGGAGCTGTTTTTT
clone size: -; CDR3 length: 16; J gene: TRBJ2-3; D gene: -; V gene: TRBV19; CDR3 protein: CASSIGTGASTDTQYF; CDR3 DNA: TGTGCCAGTAGTATAGGAACGGGAGCTAGCACAGATACGCAGTATTTT
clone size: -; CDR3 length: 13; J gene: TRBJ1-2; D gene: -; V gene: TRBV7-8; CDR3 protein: CASSLRLGHGYTF; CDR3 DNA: TGTGCCAGCAGCCTTCGCCTTGGGCATGGCTACACCTTC
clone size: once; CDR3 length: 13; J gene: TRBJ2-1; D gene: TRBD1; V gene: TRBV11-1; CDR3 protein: CASSLAVDRGKFF; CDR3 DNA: TGTGCCAGCAGCTTAGCGGTGGACAGGGGAAAGTTCTTC
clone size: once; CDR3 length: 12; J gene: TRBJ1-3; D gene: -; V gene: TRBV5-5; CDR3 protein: CASSPEGDTIYF; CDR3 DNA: TGTGCCAGCAGCCCAGAGGGGGACACCATATATTTT
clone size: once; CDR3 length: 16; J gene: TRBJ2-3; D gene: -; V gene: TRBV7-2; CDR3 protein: CASNRMGGQSTDTQYF; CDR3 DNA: TGTGCCAGCAACCGTATGGGCGGGCAAAGCACAGATACGCAGTATTTT